These 20 T cell receptor beta chains came from one sample sequenced in a study of CD8+CD57+ T cells in acquired aplastic anemia. CDR3 and TCR beta VDJ profiling relied on genomic DNA as the template. MiXCR was run by TCRdb on the reads, yielding one entry per CDR3 protein. The data show 150,000 to 200,000 distinct CDR3 sequences, approximately 43% seen once. The specimen was sorted CD4+, CD8+, or CD8+CD57+ T cells (not recorded which) from PBMCs. The receptor source for this set is a human donor in good health.

This clonotype was observed many times. The chain recombines TRBV19 with TRBJ1-5; D is unresolved. This CDR3 is 13 amino acids long. The germline V gene has CDR1 LNHDA and CDR2 SQIVND (reference sequence). V gave up 0 bases and J gave up 4 bases, with 4 bases separating them. This chain's CDR3 is CASSIDENQPQHF. In DNA, the CDR3 is TGTGCCAGTAGTATAGACGAGAATCAGCCCCAGCATTTT.

The chain has TRBV10-3 and TRBJ1-5, with 9 nucleotides matching TRBD1. The V segment lost 2 bases and the J segment 14 bases; nucleotides outside the gene matches: 10. The CDR3 consists of 14 residues. CDR1 is ENHRY, CDR2 SYGVKD, per germline. The CDR3 sequence is CAISESGQGSYEHF. The CDR3 nucleotides are TGTGCCATCAGTGAGAGCGGACAGGGGTCCTACGAGCATTTT.

Points on this clonotype: A much larger clone is a single base away; this may be a read error. This rearrangement joins TRBV11-2 to TRBJ1-6, with D unresolved. The CDR3 is made up of 15 amino acids. Germline V CDR1 and CDR2: SGHAT, FQNNGV. CDR3 residues: CVSSLIRGYNSPLHF. In DNA form, the CDR3 reads TGTGTCAGCAGCTTAATCCGGGGCTATAATTCACCCCTCCACTTT.

The chain uses TRBV10-3 and TRBJ2-5; no definite D call. The V end was cut by 4 bases, the J end by 0 bases, with 6 bases between. CDR3 length equals 13 residues. Germline V gives CDR1 ENHRY, CDR2 SYGVKD. As DNA, the CDR3 is TGTGCCATCAGTGGCACAAACCAAGAGACCCAGTACTTC. Translation: CAISGTNQETQYF.

Notes on this clonotype: This may stem from a read error, because a much larger clone lies one nucleotide away. V usage is TRBV19 and J usage is TRBJ1-2, with D possibly being TRBD1 (6 bases). Germline V lookup: CDR1 LNHDA, CDR2 SQIVND (reference sequence). This CDR3 region has 12 residues. In DNA, the CDR3 is TGTGCCAGTAGGAGGGGGGTTGGTGGCTACGCCTTC. It is translated as CASRRGVGGYAF.

On this clonotype: This may stem from a read error, because a much larger clone lies one nucleotide away. V gene TRBV4-2 combines with J gene TRBJ2-3; TRBD2 matches at 8 bases. Germline CDR1 is LGHNA and CDR2 is YNFKEQ. The CDR3 consists of 17 residues. Losses at the gene ends were 3 bases for V and 0 bases for J; bases not matched to a gene: 8. Written as DNA, the CDR3 is TGTGCCAGCAGCCACGGACCAGCGGGGGCAAGCACAGATACGCAGTATTTT. Translation gives CASSHGPAGASTDTQYF.

This clonotype has at least ten counts. The gene calls are TRBV20-1 and TRBJ2-4, with 7 bases identical to TRBD2. The V segment lost 6 bases and the J segment 9 bases; nucleotides outside the gene matches: 8. CDR3 size: 12 residues. Germline V gene data show CDR1 as DFQATT and CDR2 as SNEGSKA (reference sequence). This CDR3 is CSARATGGIQYF. The CDR3 nucleotides are TGCAGTGCAAGGGCCACGGGGGGCATTCAGTACTTC.

This clonotype was picked up many times. The chain has TRBV19 and TRBJ2-4, with 11 bases that match TRBD1. J lost 1 base, V lost 6 bases, and 5 bases had no gene match. Per germline, CDR1 LNHDA and CDR2 SQIVND (reference sequence). CDR3 length equals 16 residues. CDR3 loop: CASSTGTGGAKNIQYF. Written as DNA, the CDR3 is TGTGCCAGTAGCACCGGGACAGGGGGGGCCAAAAACATTCAGTACTTC.

Concerning this clonotype itself: An end of the junction does not agree with germline; a read error may underlie this. The chain links TRBV20-1 to TRBJ2-3; 7 bases agree with TRBD2. Per germline, CDR1 DFQATT and CDR2 SNEGSKA (reference sequence). CDR3 size: 11 residues. Here the CDR3 reads CSALDEPGLIF. The CDR3 nucleotides read TGCAGTGCCTTAGACGAACCGGGACTAATATTT.

The rearrangement joins TRBV6-4 to TRBJ1-2, with a possible D match to TRBD1 (5 bases). Germline lookup yields CDR1 MRHNA and CDR2 SNTAGT. V was shortened by 7 bases and J by 8 bases, with 11 bases between the two germline ends. The length of the CDR3 is 11 residues. The CDR3 coding sequence is TGTGCCAGCACAGGGTATTGGGGCTACACCTTC. It yields the protein CASTGYWGYTF.

The V call is TRBV20-1, the J call TRBJ1-6; D not resolved. Germline CDR1 is DFQATT and CDR2 is SNEGSKA (reference sequence). This CDR3 contains 13 residues. Trimming shortened V by 5 bases and J by 7 bases, and 12 bases separated the two germline ends. The CDR3 region has the DNA TGCAGTGCTCCCATGGGCAGCAATTCACCCCTCCACTTT. Amino acids: CSAPMGSNSPLHF.

This rearrangement joins TRBV20-1 to TRBJ1-2; maybe TRBD1 (5 bases). This CDR3 comprises 16 residues. Germline CDR1 is DFQATT and CDR2 is SNEGSKA (reference sequence). The CDR3 nucleotides are TGCAGCCTGGCCCGACAGCGGATACGGGCTAACTATGGCTACACCTTC. Translation gives CSLARQRIRANYGYTF.

This clonotype showed up many times. The rearrangement uses TRBV19 and TRBJ2-2, with TRBD1 matching 8 bases. Trimming removed 5 bases from V and 6 bases from J; junction bases left unmatched: 8. CDR1 and CDR2 from the germline V gene are LNHDA and SQIVND (reference sequence). The CDR3 loop spans 15 amino acids. CDR3 residues: CASSGTGGLSGELFF. The CDR3 DNA reads as TGTGCCAGTAGTGGAACAGGGGGTTTGTCCGGGGAGCTGTTTTTT.

The chain recombines TRBV5-6 with TRBJ1-2, with no clear D. The CDR3 runs to 13 residues. In germline, CDR1 is SGHDT, CDR2 YYEEEE. Trimming shortened V by 2 bases and J by 8 bases, and 13 bases separated the two germline ends. The CDR3 loop reads CASSFLDLGGYTF. CDR3 nucleotides: TGTGCCAGCAGCTTCCTGGATTTGGGAGGCTACACCTTC.

As regards this clonotype: One end of the junction fails to match germline, which may point to a read error. This chain connects TRBV7-6 to TRBJ2-7; D perhaps matches TRBD1 (5 bases). From germline, CDR1 is SGHVS and CDR2 FNYEAQ. This CDR3 is built from 14 residues. CDR3 nucleotide sequence: TGTGCTAGCAGCCCCCGGTGGGGCATCCACGGGCAGTACTTC. Its translation: CASSPRWGIHGQYF.

This clonotype appeared a few times. The gene calls are TRBV28 and TRBJ2-5; 10 bases agree with TRBD2. CDR1 and CDR2 from the germline V gene are MDHEN and SYDVKM. The CDR3 consists of 17 residues. Trimming cost V 5 bases and J 5 bases; bases outside gene matches: 14. The CDR3 here is CASSPIRIAGGGETQYF. CDR3 in DNA: TGTGCCAGCAGTCCTATAAGAATAGCGGGAGGAGGTGAGACCCAGTACTTC.

Concerning this clonotype: A read error may explain this, as a much larger clone is one base away. The V and J genes are TRBV7-2 and TRBJ1-1; D gene ambiguous. The CDR3 spans 11 residues. Between the trimmed V and J ends, which lost 0 bases and 4 bases, there was a span of 0 bases. CDR1 and CDR2 (germline): SGHTA, FQGNSA. CDR3: CASSLATEAFF. CDR3 nucleotide sequence: TGTGCCAGCAGCTTAGCCACTGAAGCTTTCTTT.

V usage is TRBV10-3 and J usage is TRBJ2-2, with 9 bases matching TRBD2. CDR3 length equals 16 residues. Germline V CDR1 and CDR2: ENHRY, SYGVKD. Losses at the gene ends were 3 bases for V and 10 bases for J; bases not matched to a gene: 12. CDR3 coding DNA: TGTGCCATCAGTGATTCCCAGCGGGAGGACGCGTTGGAGCTGTTTTTT. Its translation is CAISDSQREDALELFF.

Only a few counts were recorded for this clonotype. The chain couples TRBV7-2 to TRBJ2-7; 8 positions match TRBD2. V lost 0 bases, J lost 6 bases, and 10 bases stayed unmatched. Germline loops: CDR1 SGHTA, CDR2 FQGNSA. The CDR3 consists of 16 residues. CDR3 loop: CASSLAGLDLPTEQYF. CDR3 nucleotide sequence: TGTGCCAGCAGCTTAGCGGGACTAGACCTCCCTACCGAGCAGTACTTC.

J is TRBJ2-7 and V is TRBV29-1; a possible D gene is TRBD2 (6 bases). This CDR3 has 12 amino acids. With 8 bases removed from V and 2 bases from J, the gap between germline ends came to 13 bases. CDR1 is SQVTM and CDR2 is ANQGSEA in the germline V gene. CDR3 protein: CSQRRGTYEQYF. The CDR3, as DNA: TGCAGCCAAAGGAGGGGTACCTACGAGCAGTACTTC.